What follows describes a single TCR beta chain. This sample is part of a study of cytomegalovirus exposure and HLA in healthy donors. With V trimmed by 0 bases and J by 0 bases, 11 bases remained unmatched. Germline V CDR1 and CDR2: MGHRA, YSYEKL. The CDR3 is 19 residues long. It was with 60 Vbeta and 13 Jbeta primers that the PCR ran. The table came from immunoSEQ multiplex PCR; TCRdb's copy has only in-frame clones and leaves some out. The data show some 170,000 clones, approximately 70% seen once. The TCR sequence derives from a human donor in good health. The chain uses TRBV4-1 and TRBJ1-5; 7 nucleotides align to TRBD1. Sequencing was done on a sample of PBMCs. The CDR3 region has the DNA TGCGCCAGCAGCCAAGAACTTACGGGAGGGGGCACTAGCAATCAGCCCCAGCATTTT. Translating it yields CASSQELTGGGTSNQPQHF.